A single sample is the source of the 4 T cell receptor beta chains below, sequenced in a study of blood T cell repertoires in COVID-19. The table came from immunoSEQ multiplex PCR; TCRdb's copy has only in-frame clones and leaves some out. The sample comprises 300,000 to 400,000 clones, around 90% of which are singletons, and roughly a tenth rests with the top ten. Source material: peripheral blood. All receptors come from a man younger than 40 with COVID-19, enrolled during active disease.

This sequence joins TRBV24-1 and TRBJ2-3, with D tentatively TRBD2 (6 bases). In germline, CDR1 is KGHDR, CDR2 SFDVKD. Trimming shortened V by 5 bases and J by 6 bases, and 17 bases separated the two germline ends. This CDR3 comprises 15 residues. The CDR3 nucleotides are TGTGCCACCAGTGCCCGGACCGGAGGGGCGGATACGCAGTATTTT. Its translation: CATSARTGGADTQYF.

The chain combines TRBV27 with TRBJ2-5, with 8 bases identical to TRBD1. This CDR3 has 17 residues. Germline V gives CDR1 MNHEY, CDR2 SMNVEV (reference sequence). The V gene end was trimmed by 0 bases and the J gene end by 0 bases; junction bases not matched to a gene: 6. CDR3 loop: CASSLSPTGAYQETQYF. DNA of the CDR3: TGTGCCAGCAGTTTATCGCCGACAGGGGCGTACCAAGAGACCCAGTACTTC.

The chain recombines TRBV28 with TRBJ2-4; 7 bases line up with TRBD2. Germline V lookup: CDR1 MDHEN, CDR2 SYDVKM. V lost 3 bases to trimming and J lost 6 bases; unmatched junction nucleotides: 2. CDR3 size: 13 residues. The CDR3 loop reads CASSFPGGNIQYF. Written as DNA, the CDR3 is TGTGCCAGCAGTTTTCCGGGGGGAAACATTCAGTACTTC.

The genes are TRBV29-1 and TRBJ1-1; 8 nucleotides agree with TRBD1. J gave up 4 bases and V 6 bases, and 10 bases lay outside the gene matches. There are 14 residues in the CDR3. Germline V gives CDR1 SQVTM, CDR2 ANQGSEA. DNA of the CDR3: TGCAGCGTCGGACAGGGTCCCCAGGCCACTGAAGCTTTCTTT. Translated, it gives CSVGQGPQATEAFF.